This T cell receptor (beta chain) is drawn from a study of CD8+CD57+ T cells in acquired aplastic anemia. Study details: When averaged, DNA from sorted CD4+ and CD8+ cells came to around 3.1 ug. Study results and caveats: CD8+ Simpson's diversity showed no significant patient-control difference.

The junction had 6 bases not matched to a gene; V was cut back by 7 bases and J by 0 bases. The CDR3 spans 14 residues. Germline values: CDR1 LNHDA, CDR2 SQIVND (reference sequence). In patients chosen for sequencing, flow cytometry had shown CD8+CD57+ cell expansion. All participating patients were living with severe acquired aplastic anemia. Genomic DNA was employed as the template in profiling TCR beta VDJ and CDR3. TCRdb re-called the reads through MiXCR, storing one row per CDR3 protein. The sample records more than 150,000 distinct CDR3 sequences, almost 50% being singletons. Comment on this clonotype: As yet, its antigen is unknown.

The TCR sequence derives from a human donor with aplastic anemia. The V gene is TRBV19, the J gene TRBJ2-7; 7 bases are a match to TRBD1. Sequenced input: sorted CD4+, CD8+, or CD8+CD57+ T cells (not recorded which) from PBMCs. The CDR3 spells CASTAGTASYEQYF. Written as DNA, the CDR3 is TGTGCCAGTACTGCCGGGACAGCCTCCTACGAGCAGTACTTC.